This TCR beta chain stems from a study of blood T cells in healthy people across ages. V was clipped by 2 bases and J by 7 bases, with 10 bases between them. CDR1 is SGDLS, CDR2 YYNGEE, per germline. This CDR3 comprises 13 residues. The use of a sample-barcoded 5' primer and a J-beta primer mix characterized a second PCR of roughly 6 to 11 cycles. Samples each returned at least 3 million CDR3-containing paired-end reads. TCRdb reprocessed the 5' RACE reads via MiXCR and lists one record per CDR3 protein. The table includes nearly 1 million distinct CDR3 sequences, 45% to 60% detected once. Remarks on this clonotype: The target antigen is unknown.

Study results and limitations: Among long-lived donors, naive CD4+ cells were more numerous and diversity higher than in aged donors.

Researchers report isolating at least 6 million PBMCs per sample. This clonotype was obtained from a woman aged 55-70 years in good health. The sequenced sample consisted of blood. The chain has TRBV9 and TRBJ1-5, with a tentative D call TRBD1 (6 bases). The DNA of the CDR3 is TGTGCCAGCAGCGTGGACAGCACCCAGCCCCAGCATTTT. The encoded protein is CASSVDSTQPQHF.